This TCR beta chain derives from a study of control samples from healthy donors and cancer patients. This CDR3 spans 14 amino acids. V was pared by 3 bases and J by 7 bases, with 6 bases of the junction left unmatched. Germline values: CDR1 KGHSH, CDR2 LQKENI. Some clones are missing from TCRdb's copy, which holds only in-frame ones; the method was immunoSEQ multiplex PCR. The sample holds 85,000 to 100,000 clones, 80% to 95% seen once. The chain couples TRBV18 to TRBJ1-1; 9 bases are shared with TRBD1. Sequencing was carried out using blood. The TCR sequence derives from a man between 18 and 35 years old in good health. CDR3 region: CASSPRDRDREAFF. CDR3 DNA: TGTGCCAGCTCACCTAGGGACAGGGACCGTGAAGCTTTCTTT.